Here is one T cell receptor beta chain with its context. The sample originates from a study of blood T cell repertoires in COVID-19. Study overall: Italy, Spain and the United States were the sources of the convalescent and acute COVID-19 samples. PBMCs, B-cell-depleted T cells, or T cells provided the cDNA or gDNA that made up the material.

Only in-frame clones appear in the TCRdb table, and some are missing; sequencing was by immunoSEQ multiplex PCR. Of about 200,000 clones in the sample, 80% to 90% were seen once. Ages ranged from 18 to 89 years, with residence in about two dozen US areas. Donors were grouped by their self-reported clinical history. The sample comprised PBMCs or T cells enriched from blood (not recorded which). The TCR originated in a woman aged 18-29 years who had recovered from COVID-19.

The CDR3 coding sequence is TGCGCCAGCAGCTTGGGAGGGCGGGGTCTACAAGAGACCCAGTACTTC. It codes for CASSLGGRGLQETQYF. V usage is TRBV5-1 and J usage is TRBJ2-5, with a weak D call TRBD2 (6 bases). CDR3 length equals 16 residues. CDR1 and CDR2 (germline): SGHRS, YFSETQ. Trimming stripped 0 bases from V and 2 bases from J, with 14 bases between.